This T cell receptor (beta chain) is from a study of T cells in Graves' hyperthyroidism and ophthalmopathy (dated by TCRdb to between 2017 and 2020). In the study overall: Peripheral blood samples were taken at the time of initial diagnosis, prior to any treatment. Following sampling, methimazole starting at 30 mg daily was given to hyperthyroidism patients, and high-dose intravenous methylprednisolone was given to ophthalmopathy patients. The paper describes TCR Vbeta CDR3 sequencing of roughly 130 peripheral blood samples, made up of fewer than 50 ophthalmopathy patients, around 73 hyperthyroidism patients and 17 progressor patients. The study also compared thyroid tissue and blood T-cell repertoires from several Graves' hyperthyroidism patients. The 95 to 100 discovery patients were divided at random into training and test sets in a 7:3 ratio. To identify TCR V-J signatures that set the groups apart, the researchers used a discovery cohort of 100 patients, made up of 43 with Graves' ophthalmopathy and 57 with stable Graves' hyperthyroidism. Whether ophthalmopathy could be predicted prospectively was tested in an independent validation cohort made up of roughly 19 hyperthyroidism patients plus 17 patients who later progressed to ophthalmopathy.

This clonotype was detected a few times. No cognate antigen has been identified for it. Within one base of it there is no much larger clone, and no base qualities were kept. Trimming at the junction amounts to 0 bases on V and 4 bases on J, and the germline ends lie 14 bases apart. Via the germline V gene, CDR1 is SGDLS and CDR2 YYNGEE. Taken from cysteine to phenylalanine, the CDR3 has 16 residues. Solely the CDR3 DNA is kept, with 48 bases framed from the first base. In the ophthalmopathy patients, disease was moderately to severely active, with a Clinical Activity Score of 3 or more, a NOSPECS grade of 4 or more, and a duration of less than 3 months. The study excluded patients with uncontrolled infections, other autoimmune diseases, pregnancy or lactation. Diagnoses relied on clinical symptoms, serum thyroxine and TRAb, thyroid ultrasound and orbital computed tomography. Ficoll-Paque density gradient centrifugation was used to isolate PBMCs from about 10 ml of fresh peripheral blood. Total RNA was extracted with Trizol reagent, and quality was checked on an Agilent 2100 Bioanalyzer.

The TCR beta CDR3 regions were amplified from the RNA transcripts. For the first round of RT-PCR on the TCR CDR3, the HTBI primer set was used together with the Qiagen OneStep RT-PCR kit. A second multiplex PCR round built the libraries, followed by size selection and purification. Sequencing of the libraries was done on an Illumina HiSeq2000 using paired-end 100 bp reads. Under the source paper's analysis protocol: SOAPnuke was used to process the raw data, with reads discarded if the reads contained adapters or uncalled bases, had a mean Phred below 15, or lacked an exact constant-primer or identifier match. High-quality paired reads were merged with COPE v1.2.5, and unique nucleotide sequences were defined as clonotypes. Clonotypes were aligned to IMGT TRBV, TRBD and TRBJ reference segments using MiTCR v1.1. The analysis was restricted to V-J combinations with a frequency above 0.0001, which together covered approximately 99% of the repertoires. A TCS score was defined as the ratio of F50 (clonal expansion) to E x V (chaos), with BLOSUM62-based TCRdist applied between CDR3 peptides within each V-J. Welch's t-statistics and random forest reduced just over 500 V-J features to 13, which were used in a naive Bayes classifier (R e1071). TCRdb reran the public reads through fastp at Q25 and MiXCR, keeping productive beta chains. Under each unique CDR3 protein, matching rows form one entry showing the most common genes and DNA. The authors' filters were not applied to this entry. This sample gives about 410,000 distinct CDR3 sequences in total; roughly 14% of them show up just once. The ten most abundant clones make up under 15% of the sample.

The research as a whole found: A 13 V-J signature model separated ophthalmopathy from stable hyperthyroidism, with around 91% sensitivity and roughly 84% specificity in cross-validation and 80%/75% in testing. Sample size was not statistically predetermined, and blinding of investigators to group allocation was not performed. Most expanded thyroid clonotypes (frequency above 0.001) were also found in blood, which suggests that blood repertoires may mirror thyroid immune responses. In validation, the model predicted progression to ophthalmopathy with roughly 70% sensitivity and over 72% specificity, a median of 6.5 months before onset.

The rearranged segments are TRBV9 and TRBJ2-1; the D gene is not confidently resolved. Material: blood. This receptor was taken from a man younger than 35 with Graves' ophthalmopathy. In nucleotide form, the sequence is TGTGCCAGCAGCGTAGGCCCAGGTCCTTTATACAATGAGCAGTTCTTC. Its translation is CASSVGPGPLYNEQFF.